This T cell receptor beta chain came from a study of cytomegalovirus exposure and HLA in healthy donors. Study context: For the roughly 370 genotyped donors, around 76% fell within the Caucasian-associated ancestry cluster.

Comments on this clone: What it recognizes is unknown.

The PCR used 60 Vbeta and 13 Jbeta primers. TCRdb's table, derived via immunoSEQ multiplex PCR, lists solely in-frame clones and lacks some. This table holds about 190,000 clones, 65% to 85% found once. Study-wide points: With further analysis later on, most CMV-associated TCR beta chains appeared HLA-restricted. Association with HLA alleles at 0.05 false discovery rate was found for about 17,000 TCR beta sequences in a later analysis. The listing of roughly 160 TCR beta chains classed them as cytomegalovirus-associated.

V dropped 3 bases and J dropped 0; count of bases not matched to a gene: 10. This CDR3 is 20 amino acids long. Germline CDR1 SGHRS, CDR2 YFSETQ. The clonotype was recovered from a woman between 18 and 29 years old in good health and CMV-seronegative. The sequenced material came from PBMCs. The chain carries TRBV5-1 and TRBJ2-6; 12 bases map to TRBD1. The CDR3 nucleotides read TGCGCCAGCAGCTCCACCACCGGGACAGGGGGCGCCTCTGGGGCCAACGTCCTGACTTTC. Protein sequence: CASSSTTGTGGASGANVLTF.